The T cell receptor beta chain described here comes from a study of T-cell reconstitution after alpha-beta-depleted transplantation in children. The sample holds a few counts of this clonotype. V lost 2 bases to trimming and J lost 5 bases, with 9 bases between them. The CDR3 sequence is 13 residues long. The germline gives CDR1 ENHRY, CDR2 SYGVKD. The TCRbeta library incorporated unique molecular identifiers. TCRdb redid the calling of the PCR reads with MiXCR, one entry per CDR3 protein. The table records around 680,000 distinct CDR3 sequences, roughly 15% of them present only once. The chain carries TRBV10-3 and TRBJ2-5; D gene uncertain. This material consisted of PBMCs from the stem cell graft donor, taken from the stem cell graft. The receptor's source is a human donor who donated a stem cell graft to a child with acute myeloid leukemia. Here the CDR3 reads CAISENALETQYF. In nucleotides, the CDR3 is TGTGCCATCAGTGAGAACGCTTTGGAGACCCAGTACTTC.